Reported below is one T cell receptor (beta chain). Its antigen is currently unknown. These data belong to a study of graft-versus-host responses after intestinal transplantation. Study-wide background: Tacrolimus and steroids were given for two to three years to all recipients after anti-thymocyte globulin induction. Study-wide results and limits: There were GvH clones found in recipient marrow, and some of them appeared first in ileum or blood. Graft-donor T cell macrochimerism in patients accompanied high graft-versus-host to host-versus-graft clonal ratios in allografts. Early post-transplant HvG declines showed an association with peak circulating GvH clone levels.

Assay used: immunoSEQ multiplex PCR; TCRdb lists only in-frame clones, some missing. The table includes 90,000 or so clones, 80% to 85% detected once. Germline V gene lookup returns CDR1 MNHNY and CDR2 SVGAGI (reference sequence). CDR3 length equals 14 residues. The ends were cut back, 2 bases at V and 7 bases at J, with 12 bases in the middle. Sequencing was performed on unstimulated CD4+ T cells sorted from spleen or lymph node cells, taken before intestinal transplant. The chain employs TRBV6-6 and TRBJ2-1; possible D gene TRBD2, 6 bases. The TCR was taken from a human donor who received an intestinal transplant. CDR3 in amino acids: CASSYVGGGNEQFF. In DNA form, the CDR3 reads TGTGCCAGCAGTTACGTGGGAGGCGGGAATGAGCAGTTCTTC.